These 25 T cell receptor beta chains originate from one sample sequenced in a study of OX40 agonist ivuxolimab in advanced cancers. Method: immunoSEQ multiplex PCR; TCRdb's copy keeps in-frame clones and lacks some. The sample contains 100,000 or so clones, roughly nine tenths of which appear only once. Sample: CD4+ or CD8+ T cells sorted from blood, taken in a trial of the OX40 agonist ivuxolimab. These receptors all stem from an adult with an advanced solid tumor such as melanoma, head and neck, liver or kidney cancer.

This chain links TRBV9 with TRBJ2-1; no clear D. Germline V gene lookup returns CDR1 SGDLS and CDR2 YYNGEE. The CDR3 length is 14 residues. V was shortened by 7 bases and J by 4 bases, with 15 bases between the two germline ends. The CDR3 protein is CASGFMGEYNEQFF. CDR3 bases: TGTGCCAGCGGCTTTATGGGCGAGTACAATGAGCAGTTCTTC.

This chain links TRBV11-2 with TRBJ2-3, with a possible D match to TRBD2 (6 bases). The CDR3 sequence is 17 residues long. Between the trimmed V and J ends, which lost 0 bases and 2 bases, there was a span of 15 bases. CDR1 SGHAT and CDR2 FQNNGV come from the germline V gene. In DNA form, the CDR3 reads TGTGCCAGCAGCTTAGATTTCTCGGGACTCGCCACAGATACGCAGTATTTT. Translated: CASSLDFSGLATDTQYF.

The CDR3 here is CASTRSVLATDTQYF. Written as DNA, the CDR3 is TGTGCCAGCACGCGGTCAGTTCTAGCCACAGATACGCAGTATTTT. The chain links TRBV2 to TRBJ2-3; possible D gene TRBD2, 5 bases. This CDR3 has 15 amino acids. Germline V CDR1 and CDR2: SNHLY, FYNNEI. The ends were cut back, 7 bases at V and 2 bases at J, with 16 bases in the middle.

This clone was detected once. The DNA for the CDR3 is TGTGCCAGCAGCTTAGACGGGAGCGACGAGCAGTACTTC. It encodes CASSLDGSDEQYF. The chain carries TRBV7-3 and TRBJ2-7; D perhaps matches TRBD2 (6 bases). The germline V gene encodes CDR1 SGHTA and CDR2 FQGTGA. Trimming removed 2 bases at V and 5 bases at J, with 10 bases between. The CDR3 consists of 13 residues.

The CDR3 is CASSYRGDRASEQYF. As DNA, the CDR3 is TGTGCCAGCAGTTATAGGGGTGACAGGGCGTCCGAGCAGTACTTC. V and J are TRBV27 and TRBJ2-7; 7 nucleotides align to TRBD1. This CDR3 comprises 15 residues. J lost 6 bases, V lost 4 bases, and 12 bases had no gene match. CDR1 is MNHEY and CDR2 is SMNVEV in the germline V gene (reference sequence).

The chain links TRBV9 to TRBJ2-5; D perhaps matches TRBD2 (7 bases). Trimming took 7 bases from V and 5 from J, leaving 18 bases between them. Germline V gene sequence: CDR1 SGDLS, CDR2 YYNGEE. CDR3 length: 14 residues. CDR3 region: CASDTGGPRETQYF. In nucleotides, the CDR3 is TGTGCCAGCGATACCGGGGGGCCGCGGGAGACCCAGTACTTC.

The chain joins TRBV4-3 to TRBJ1-2, with a possible D match to TRBD1 (6 bases). The length of the CDR3 is 15 residues. The germline V gene has CDR1 LGHNA and CDR2 YSLEER. Trimming removed 0 bases at V and 5 bases at J, with 13 bases between. In nucleotides, the CDR3 is TGCGCCAGCAGCCAAGATATGGGGGGGCGTTATGGCTACACCTTC. The encoded protein is CASSQDMGGRYGYTF.

The V and J genes are TRBV9 and TRBJ2-7, with 7 bases fitting TRBD1. Germline CDR1 is SGDLS and CDR2 is YYNGEE. With 0 bases clipped from V and 5 bases from J, the junction kept 8 bases outside the gene matches. CDR3 length: 15 amino acids. CDR3 DNA sequence: TGTGCCAGCAGCGTAGCTGAGACAGGGAGCCACGAGCAGTACTTC. Its translation: CASSVAETGSHEQYF.

This clone was counted a single time. In the same sample, other DNA sequences code for this CDR3. This chain connects TRBV27 to TRBJ1-2; D uncertain. V was cut by 0 bases and J by 4 bases, with 6 bases left in between. Germline CDR1 MNHEY, CDR2 SMNVEV (reference sequence). This CDR3 contains 13 residues. CDR3 sequence reads: CASSLSGSYGYTF. CDR3 coding DNA: TGTGCCAGCAGTTTATCAGGGTCCTATGGCTACACCTTC.

This clone was seen just once. This chain joins TRBV9 and TRBJ1-4, with TRBD1 matching 9 bases. Germline values: CDR1 SGDLS, CDR2 YYNGEE. This CDR3 spans 13 amino acids. Germline trimming cut 6 bases from V and 5 bases from J; bases unmatched to any gene: 2. CDR3: CASKGTGNEKLFF. In DNA, the CDR3 is TGTGCCAGCAAGGGGACAGGGAATGAAAAACTGTTTTTT.

The chain is built from TRBV4-1 and TRBJ2-1; 7 nucleotides line up with TRBD2. In germline, CDR1 is MGHRA, CDR2 YSYEKL. V lost 5 bases, J lost 3 bases, and 10 bases stayed unmatched. CDR3 size: 16 residues. The CDR3 DNA follows: TGCGCCAGCAGCTTGAAGGCGGCGGGGGTCTACAATGAGCAGTTCTTC. Translated: CASSLKAAGVYNEQFF.

The chain is built from TRBV5-6 and TRBJ1-2; possibly TRBD1 for D (5 bases). V dropped 4 bases and J dropped 4 bases, with 8 bases sitting between them. CDR3 size: 12 residues. CDR1 and CDR2 (germline): SGHDT, YYEEEE. CDR3 DNA: TGTGCCAGCAGCCCAACAGGCTATGGCTACACCTTC. It translates to CASSPTGYGYTF.

The chain links TRBV12-5 to TRBJ1-5, with TRBD1 as a possible D gene (5 bases). This CDR3 has 14 amino acids. The V gene lost 5 bases and the J gene lost 6 bases, with 14 bases spanning the gap. Germline V gene lookup returns CDR1 LGHNT and CDR2 FRNRAP. This CDR3 reads CASGGSGSAQPQHF. The CDR3, as DNA: TGTGCTAGTGGTGGCTCAGGGTCCGCTCAGCCCCAGCATTTT.

The chain carries TRBV25-1 and TRBJ2-7; unclear D gene. The V end was cut by 3 bases, the J end by 3 bases, with 9 bases between. CDR3 length equals 13 residues. CDR1 and CDR2 (germline): MGHDK, SYGVNS. The CDR3 here is CASSDLVSYEQYF. The CDR3, as DNA: TGTGCCAGCAGTGACCTCGTAAGCTACGAGCAGTACTTC.

As concerns this clone: Other nucleotide sequences in the sample specify the same CDR3. This rearrangement joins TRBV7-9 to TRBJ2-7; D is unclear. Germline V gives CDR1 SEHNR, CDR2 FQNEAQ (reference sequence). The V and J ends lost 1 base and 2 bases respectively, with 9 bases between them. This CDR3 spans 14 amino acids. The CDR3 is CASSLVGGTYEQYF. As DNA, the CDR3 is TGTGCCAGCAGCTTAGTGGGCGGAACCTACGAGCAGTACTTC.

This chain joins TRBV5-4 and TRBJ2-2, with D possibly matching TRBD2 (5 bases). Looked up from germline, CDR1 is SGHNT and CDR2 is YYREEE (reference sequence). The length of the CDR3 is 15 residues. V was clipped by 0 bases and J by 4 bases, with 10 bases between them. In DNA form, the CDR3 reads TGTGCCAGCAGCTTGGCGGGGTTCCTCACCGGGGAGCTGTTTTTT. The encoded protein is CASSLAGFLTGELFF.

This clone was seen once. The chain joins TRBV27 to TRBJ1-5; 10 positions agree with TRBD1. CDR3 length equals 18 residues. Germline values: CDR1 MNHEY, CDR2 SMNVEV (reference sequence). The ends lost 2 bases at V and 0 bases at J; junction bases unmatched: 7. The CDR3: CASSLRGTGAYSNQPQHF. In DNA form, the CDR3 reads TGTGCCAGCAGTTTACGGGGGACAGGGGCGTATAGCAATCAGCCCCAGCATTTT.

V gene TRBV4-1 combines with J gene TRBJ2-5, with 8 bases matching TRBD2. Germline V gene data show CDR1 as MGHRA and CDR2 as YSYEKL. V dropped 0 bases and J dropped 5; count of bases not matched to a gene: 5. This CDR3 is built from 15 residues. Written as DNA, the CDR3 is TGCGCCAGCAGCCAAGATAGCGGGAAGGAGGAGACCCAGTACTTC. Protein: CASSQDSGKEETQYF.

V usage is TRBV4-1 and J usage is TRBJ2-7, with 10 bases aligning to TRBD2. CDR1 and CDR2 from the germline V gene are MGHRA and YSYEKL. The CDR3 extends over 16 amino acids. V was clipped by 2 bases and J by 3 bases; unmatched bases: 7. CDR3 DNA: TGCGCCAGCAGCCAATCTAGCGGGAGAACTCTCTACGAGCAGTACTTC. Translated: CASSQSSGRTLYEQYF.

The CDR3 spells CASRQTHYLQETQYF. In DNA, the CDR3 is TGTGCCAGCAGGCAGACCCATTACTTACAAGAGACCCAGTACTTC. The chain joins TRBV11-2 to TRBJ2-5; unclear D gene. This CDR3 is built from 15 residues. The germline V and J ends were trimmed by 6 bases and 2 bases, with 16 bases remaining between them. The germline gives CDR1 SGHAT, CDR2 FQNNGV.

V usage is TRBV27 and J usage is TRBJ1-2; no reliable D call. The germline gives CDR1 MNHEY, CDR2 SMNVEV (reference sequence). V lost 6 bases, J lost 4 bases, and 12 bases lay in between. The CDR3 extends over 13 amino acids. CDR3 in amino acids: CASSPYGLYGYTF. CDR3 bases: TGTGCCAGCAGCCCTTATGGCCTCTATGGCTACACCTTC.

V is TRBV6-5 and J is TRBJ2-7, with D perhaps assigned TRBD1 or TRBD2 (5 bases each). With 6 bases removed from V and 6 bases from J, the gap between germline ends came to 15 bases. This CDR3 region has 13 residues. CDR1 and CDR2 (germline): MNHEY, SVGAGI. Here the CDR3 reads CASSGLQGPEQYF. Here the CDR3 DNA reads TGTGCCAGCAGCGGCCTCCAGGGACCCGAGCAGTACTTC.

The chain has TRBV5-6 and TRBJ2-1; 9 nucleotides line up with TRBD1. CDR3 length: 15 residues. V lost 7 bases and J lost 7; bases outside the gene matches: 12. Germline CDR1 reads SGHDT; CDR2 reads YYEEEE. The CDR3 coding sequence is TGTGCCAGCGCCTTTGGGGACAGGGACGTTAATGAGCAGTTCTTC. Its protein product is CASAFGDRDVNEQFF.

The chain has TRBV30 and TRBJ2-3; TRBD1 matches at 8 bases. This CDR3 is built from 15 residues. Losses at the gene ends were 3 bases for V and 0 bases for J; bases not matched to a gene: 5. Germline V gene data show CDR1 as GTSNPN and CDR2 as SVGIG (reference sequence). The CDR3 coding sequence is TGTGCCTGGAGCGTGACAGGGGCTAGCACAGATACGCAGTATTTT. This codes for CAWSVTGASTDTQYF.

This clone was observed once. The rearrangement links TRBV19 to TRBJ1-1; the D gene is possibly TRBD1 (5 bases). Germline CDR1 reads LNHDA; CDR2 reads SQIVND (reference sequence). V lost 4 bases to trimming and J lost 8 bases, with 14 bases between them. CDR3 length: 13 residues. In DNA form, the CDR3 reads TGTGCCAGTAGTACTATTAACAGGAACGAAGCTTTCTTT. Translation: CASSTINRNEAFF. Full variable domain (remainder filled in from reference TRBV19 and TRBJ1-1): DGGITQSPKYLFRKEGQNVTLSCEQNLNHDAMYWYRQDPGQGLRLIYYSQIVNDFQKGDIAEGYSVSREKKESFPLTVTSAQKNPTAFYLCASSTINRNEAFFGQGTRLTVV.